This T cell receptor (beta chain) originates from a study of shared clonotypes between healthy human individuals. Study in general: Sampling drew on donors who were two women and three men aged 18 to 49.

Replicate PCRs for unsorted PBMC used about 0.3 ug DNA (approximately 30,000 T cell genomes). Method: immunoSEQ multiplex PCR; TCRdb's copy keeps in-frame clones and lacks some. The sample holds about 87,000 clones, more than 45% seen once. This clone was found many times. For unsorted samples, genomic DNA was extracted from around 96 million PBMCs. The germline CDR1 and CDR2 sequences are SGHAT and FQNNGV. This CDR3 is 13 amino acids long. The ends were cut back, 5 bases at V and 9 bases at J, with 14 bases in the middle. This TCR derives from a woman in her thirties or forties in good health. Some clones in this sample may be carry-over from other donors' samples. Sequenced material: PBMCs. The chain recombines TRBV11-2 with TRBJ2-1, with unresolved D. The DNA for the CDR3 is TGTGCCAGCAGCGCACTCGTCGGTAGTGAGCAGTTCTTC. This gives the protein CASSALVGSEQFF. Full variable domain (remainder filled in from reference TRBV11-2 and TRBJ2-1): EAGVAQSPRYKIIEKRQSVAFWCNPISGHATLYWYQQILGQGPKLLIQFQNNGVVDDSQLPKDRFSAERLKGVDSTLKIQPAKLEDSAVYLCASSALVGSEQFFGPGTRLTVL.